The 19 T cell receptor beta chains reported below all come from one sample, sequenced in a study of T cells and copy number aberrations in small-cell lung cancer. Profiled with immunoSEQ multiplex PCR; TCRdb holds only in-frame clones, not every one. The sample contains about 1,300 clones, approximately 80% of which appear only once. The sample consisted of tumor tissue. These receptors all stem from a woman between 45 and 60 years old with small cell lung cancer.

The chain combines TRBV13 with TRBJ2-1; 8 bases fit TRBD2. Germline CDR1 is PRHDT and CDR2 is FYEKMQ (reference sequence). V lost 5 bases and J lost 5; bases outside the gene matches: 11. This CDR3 has 16 residues. In nucleotides, the CDR3 is TGTGCCAGCAGCCCCCCCCCGCGGGGGGCAAACAATGAGCAGTTCTTC. Protein product: CASSPPPRGANNEQFF.

The chain couples TRBV30 to TRBJ2-7, with a weak D call TRBD1 (5 bases). The J call may be mistaken, given a closer DNA end match to TRBJ2-5. Germline CDR1 GTSNPN, CDR2 SVGIG (reference sequence). The CDR3 length is 13 residues. CDR3 coding DNA: TGTGCCTGGAGAAATCAGGGTGTCCAGACCCAGTACTTC. Translating gives CAWRNQGVQTQYF.

The CDR3 region is CASSKSPKQPQHF. DNA for the CDR3: TGTGCCAGTAGTAAGTCCCCGAAACAGCCCCAGCATTTT. V and J are TRBV19 and TRBJ1-5; D is ambiguous. This CDR3 region has 13 residues. V lost 4 bases to trimming and J lost 7 bases, with 11 bases between them. CDR1 is LNHDA and CDR2 is SQIVND in the germline V gene (reference sequence).

The chain uses TRBV11-2 and TRBJ1-5; D gene ambiguous. CDR1 and CDR2 from the germline V gene are SGHAT and FQNNGV. CDR3 size: 15 residues. V shed 0 bases and J shed 0 bases, with 6 bases lying between them. The CDR3 nucleotides are TGTGCCAGCAGCTTAGAGCCGGCTAGCAATCAGCCCCAGCATTTT. As protein: CASSLEPASNQPQHF.

CDR3 loop: CSVLGNYEQYF. DNA of the CDR3: TGCAGCGTTCTGGGCAACTACGAGCAGTACTTC. The chain couples TRBV29-1 to TRBJ2-7, with unresolved D. Germline CDR1 and CDR2: SQVTM and ANQGSEA. Trimming pared 5 bases from V and 3 bases from J, leaving 8 bases between. The CDR3 has 11 amino acids.

The V call is TRBV2, the J call TRBJ1-2, with 9 bases matching TRBD1. The V gene's germline CDR1 is SNHLY and CDR2 FYNNEI. J was trimmed by 6 bases and V by 3 bases; bases with no gene match: 5. This CDR3 region has 14 residues. Written as DNA, the CDR3 is TGTGCCAGCAGTGAGGACAGGGGCAGGGATGGCTACACCTTC. This sequence encodes CASSEDRGRDGYTF.

V is TRBV12-5 and J is TRBJ1-1, with D perhaps TRBD1 (6 bases). The CDR3 spans 13 residues. Trimming removed 3 bases at V and 1 base at J, with 6 bases between. Germline CDR1 and CDR2: LGHNT and FRNRAP. The CDR3 reads CASGLQGNTEAFF. The CDR3, as DNA: TGTGCTAGTGGTTTACAGGGGAACACTGAAGCTTTCTTT.

V usage is TRBV29-1 and J usage is TRBJ1-5; D call uncertain. Trimming took 3 bases from V and 7 from J, leaving 13 bases between them. The CDR3 runs to 13 residues. CDR1 is SQVTM, CDR2 ANQGSEA, per germline. The CDR3 spells CSVDGGYRQPQHF. CDR3 sequence (DNA): TGCAGCGTTGACGGAGGGTATCGCCAGCCCCAGCATTTT.

The chain joins TRBV4-2 to TRBJ1-1; D is uncertain. The V and J ends lost 1 base and 5 bases respectively, with 8 bases between them. This CDR3 is built from 13 residues. Germline CDR1 reads LGHNA; CDR2 reads YNFKEQ. Here the CDR3 reads CASSQVKWTEAFF. The CDR3 DNA reads as TGTGCCAGCAGCCAAGTAAAATGGACTGAAGCTTTCTTT.

As regards this clone: Its ends do not fully match the called genes, so a read error is possible. The gene calls are TRBV7-6 and TRBJ1-2; 7 nucleotides match TRBD1. This CDR3 has 13 amino acids. Germline values: CDR1 SGHVS, CDR2 FNYEAQ. CDR3 DNA sequence: TGTGCCGGCAGCTCGGGACAGAACTATGGCTACACCTTC. This encodes CAGSSGQNYGYTF.

The gene calls are TRBV18 and TRBJ2-7; D is uncertain. CDR3 length: 13 amino acids. V lost 0 bases and J lost 8, with 11 bases in between. Germline values: CDR1 KGHSH, CDR2 LQKENI. The CDR3 loop reads CASSPPSARKQYF. CDR3 sequence (DNA): TGTGCCAGCTCACCACCGTCAGCGCGTAAGCAGTACTTC.

The CDR3 loop is CASSLALRGGYTF. The DNA for the CDR3 is TGTGCCAGCAGCTTAGCGCTTAGGGGTGGTTACACCTTC. This rearrangement joins TRBV7-2 to TRBJ1-2, with D perhaps matching TRBD1 (5 bases). V shed 0 bases and J shed 11 bases, with 13 bases lying between them. Germline CDR1 is SGHTA and CDR2 is FQGNSA. The CDR3 sequence is 13 residues long. Complete variable domain (other parts from reference TRBV7-2 and TRBJ1-2): GAGVSQSPSNKVTEKGKDVELRCDPISGHTALYWYRQSLGQGLEFLIYFQGNSAPDKSGLPSDRFSAERTGGSVSTLTIQRTQQEDSAVYLCASSLALRGGYTFGSGTRLTVV.

V usage is TRBV5-1 and J usage is TRBJ2-5; 9 bases map to TRBD2. Trimming removed 5 bases from V and 0 bases from J; junction bases left unmatched: 5. The CDR3 sequence is 15 residues long. The germline CDR1 and CDR2 sequences are SGHRS and YFSETQ. CDR3 in amino acids: CASRTSGGYQETQYF. CDR3 nucleotide sequence: TGCGCCAGCAGGACTAGCGGTGGGTACCAAGAGACCCAGTACTTC. Based on the CDR3 plus reference TRBV5-1 and TRBJ2-5, the full variable domain is KAGVTQTPRYLIKTRGQQVTLSCSPISGHRSVSWYQQTPGQGLQFLFEYFSETQRNKGNFPGRFSGRQFSNSRSEMNVSTLELGDSALYLCASRTSGGYQETQYFGPGTRLLVL.

This clone is a singleton in its sample. The rearrangement links TRBV7-2 to TRBJ1-2, with unresolved D. V lost 0 bases to trimming and J lost 4 bases, with 9 bases between them. CDR1 and CDR2 from the germline V gene are SGHTA and FQGNSA. CDR3 length: 14 residues. In DNA form, the CDR3 reads TGTGCCAGCAGCTTAGCTCCGGATACCTATGGCTACACCTTC. Its protein product is CASSLAPDTYGYTF.

V and J are TRBV30 and TRBJ1-4; D possibly corresponds to TRBD1 (5 bases). V lost 2 bases and J lost 8, with 15 bases in between. The germline gives CDR1 GTSNPN, CDR2 SVGIG (reference sequence). The CDR3 has 14 residues. CDR3 DNA: TGTGCCTGGAGTAAACAGGTAGATAAGGAAAAACTGTTTTTT. This sequence encodes CAWSKQVDKEKLFF.

The CDR3 DNA sequence: TGTGCCAGCAGCCCATCGGGTGGCTACACCTTC. This sequence encodes CASSPSGGYTF. This chain links TRBV16 with TRBJ1-2; D gene ambiguous. This CDR3 is 11 amino acids long. V lost 4 bases and J 7 bases, leaving 7 bases between the germline ends. The V gene's germline CDR1 is KGHSY and CDR2 FQNENV. Using reference TRBV16 and TRBJ1-2 for the parts outside the CDR3, the full variable domain is GEEVAQTPKHLVRGEGQKAKLYCAPIKGHSYVFWYQQVLKNEFKFLISFQNENVFDETGMPKERFSAKCLPNSPCSLEIQATKLEDSAVYFCASSPSGGYTFGSGTRLTVV.

J is TRBJ2-3 and V is TRBV19, with D unclear. With 3 bases removed from V and 1 base from J, the gap between germline ends came to 11 bases. Germline CDR1 and CDR2: LNHDA and SQIVND (reference sequence). CDR3 length equals 15 residues. The CDR3 here is CASSIQVGGTDTQYF. The CDR3 DNA reads as TGTGCCAGTAGTATTCAGGTTGGGGGCACAGATACGCAGTATTTT.

The chain carries TRBV5-1 and TRBJ2-5, with 8 bases aligning to TRBD2. Germline CDR1 is SGHRS and CDR2 is YFSETQ. V gave up 4 bases and J gave up 5 bases; unmatched junction bases: 4. This CDR3 comprises 13 residues. The CDR3 sequence is CASSKREKETQYF. The DNA of the CDR3 is TGCGCCAGCAGCAAGCGGGAGAAGGAGACCCAGTACTTC.

This clone showed up just once. The V call is TRBV20-1, the J call TRBJ1-2, with a possible D match to TRBD1 (5 bases). CDR1 is DFQATT and CDR2 is SNEGSKA in the germline V gene (reference sequence). CDR3 size: 11 residues. Between the trimmed V and J ends, which lost 3 bases and 8 bases, there was a span of 10 bases. CDR3 residues: CSASGGGGYTF. CDR3 bases: TGCAGTGCTAGTGGGGGGGGAGGCTACACCTTC.